Below are 16 T cell receptor beta chains sequenced from a single sample in a study of T cell repertoires in aging, cancer and after chemotherapy. TRB rearrangements spanning V, D and J were amplified using mixed TRB-A/B primers. TCRdb independently ran MiXCR on the multiplex PCR reads; one entry per CDR3 protein. The repertoire has some 1,500 distinct CDR3 sequences, roughly 24% of them found once; the top ten carry 15% to 20%. Peripheral blood genomic DNA, not sorted cells or RNA, was the template. The sample consisted of blood. These receptor sequences come from a human donor with a solid tumor.

The chain employs TRBV4-1 and TRBJ2-5; D is possibly TRBD2 (6 bases). Trimming cost V 2 bases and J 2 bases, with 15 bases left between them. There are 16 residues in the CDR3. Per germline, CDR1 MGHRA and CDR2 YSYEKL. This CDR3 reads CASSQSGEATQETQYF. The CDR3 nucleotides are TGCGCCAGCAGCCAATCGGGAGAGGCGACACAAGAGACCCAGTACTTC.

This clonotype appeared a few times. The V gene is TRBV5-1, the J gene TRBJ1-4, with 9 bases lining up with TRBD1. Germline V CDR1 and CDR2: SGHRS, YFSETQ. The CDR3 covers 16 residues. The junction had 11 bases not matched to a gene; V was cut back by 4 bases and J by 7 bases. DNA of the CDR3: TGCGCCAGCAGCCCTGGAACAGGGGGCCAGGTTGAAAAACTGTTTTTT. Its protein product is CASSPGTGGQVEKLFF.

By share, this clonotype ranks as large. The gene calls are TRBV6-5 and TRBJ2-5; D not certain. The germline V gene has CDR1 MNHEY and CDR2 SVGAGI. This CDR3 is 14 amino acids long. The ends were cut back, 0 bases at V and 2 bases at J, with 7 bases in the middle. CDR3 protein: CASSYSPAQETQYF. In DNA form, the CDR3 reads TGTGCCAGCAGTTACTCACCAGCACAAGAGACCCAGTACTTC.

By share, this clonotype counts as medium-sized. The rearrangement uses TRBV12-3 or TRBV12-4 and TRBJ2-1; D perhaps matches TRBD2 (5 bases). The ends were cut back, 5 bases at V and 1 base at J, with 9 bases in the middle. The CDR3 has 14 residues. This chain's CDR3 is CASSRDGSYNEQFF. The DNA for the CDR3 is TGTGCCAGCAGTCGGGATGGTTCCTACAATGAGCAGTTCTTC.

By share of the sample, this clonotype is medium-sized. The CDR3 region has the DNA TGTGCCAGCAGCTTGGAACTAGCGGGGCCAGTCGAGCAGTTCTTC. It yields the protein CASSLELAGPVEQFF. This chain joins TRBV5-4 and TRBJ2-1; TRBD2 matches 10 bases. The V gene's germline CDR1 is SGHNT and CDR2 YYREEE (reference sequence). This CDR3 comprises 15 residues. V was clipped by 0 bases and J by 10 bases; unmatched bases: 7.

The chain combines TRBV12-3 or TRBV12-4 with TRBJ1-6, with 7 bases fitting TRBD1. This CDR3 has 14 amino acids. V lost 5 bases and J lost 8; bases outside the gene matches: 6. This CDR3 is CASSARDRDSPLHF. In nucleotides, the CDR3 is TGTGCCAGCAGTGCACGGGACAGAGATTCACCCCTCCACTTT.

Judged by abundance, this clonotype is medium-sized. The DNA for the CDR3 is TGCAGTGCTATACTACCACTGGAGGCCAACGTCCTGACTTTC. Amino acid sequence: CSAILPLEANVLTF. The J gene is TRBJ2-6, the V gene TRBV20-1; D not certain. CDR1 is DFQATT and CDR2 is SNEGSKA in the germline V gene (reference sequence). Trimming removed 4 bases from V and 6 bases from J, with 13 bases in between. This CDR3 has 14 amino acids.

The table lists this clonotype with a few counts. This sequence joins TRBV7-3 and TRBJ1-6; no reliable D call. Between the trimmed V and J ends, which lost 6 bases and 6 bases, there was a span of 15 bases. CDR3 length equals 15 residues. Germline V gene sequence: CDR1 SGHTA, CDR2 FQGTGA. The CDR3 DNA reads as TGTGCCAGCAGTCGAGCTCCGGGATCTAATTCACCCCTCCACTTT. This translates into CASSRAPGSNSPLHF.

The chain carries TRBV28 and TRBJ2-2, with TRBD2 matching over 9 bases. The CDR3 spans 17 residues. Germline CDR1 reads MDHEN; CDR2 reads SYDVKM. J gave up 3 bases and V 0 bases, and 5 bases lay outside the gene matches. The CDR3, as DNA: TGTGCCAGCAGTTTATGGGCTAGCGGGATTGACACCGGGGAGCTGTTTTTT. Its protein is CASSLWASGIDTGELFF.

This clonotype was seen only once. This chain joins TRBV15 and TRBJ1-5, with a possible D match to TRBD1 (5 bases). Trimming removed 4 bases at V and 8 bases at J, with 12 bases between. In germline, CDR1 is LNHNV, CDR2 YYDKDF (reference sequence). The CDR3 is 13 residues long. CDR3 loop: CATSNVGGEPQHF. In DNA, the CDR3 is TGTGCCACCAGCAACGTCGGGGGGGAGCCCCAGCATTTT.

This chain uses TRBV20-1 with TRBJ2-1; no reliable D call. Trimming cost V 4 bases and J 0 bases, with 10 bases left between them. This CDR3 has 14 amino acids. The germline CDR1 and CDR2 sequences are DFQATT and SNEGSKA (reference sequence). For the CDR3, the DNA is TGCAGTGCTACAGCGCTAAGCTCCTACAATGAGCAGTTCTTC. Amino acid sequence: CSATALSSYNEQFF.

The rearrangement uses TRBV18 and TRBJ2-1; 13 bases agree with TRBD2. This CDR3 is 16 amino acids long. V trimming: 5 bases; J trimming: 9 bases; junction bases outside the gene matches: 10. Germline CDR1 KGHSH, CDR2 LQKENI. The CDR3 protein is CASSSYTSGRDGEQFF. The CDR3 DNA reads as TGTGCCAGCTCATCCTATACTAGCGGGAGGGATGGTGAGCAGTTCTTC.

The V call is TRBV27, the J call TRBJ2-7; D not certain. V shed 3 bases and J shed 2 bases, with 8 bases lying between them. The CDR3 extends over 13 amino acids. Germline CDR1 and CDR2: MNHEY and SMNVEV (reference sequence). CDR3 nucleotides: TGTGCCAGCAGTTTCGGTCAAGCCTACGAGCAGTACTTC. Translated, it gives CASSFGQAYEQYF.

This clonotype is judged medium-sized (0.01 to 0.1%). V gene TRBV10-3 combines with J gene TRBJ1-4; 9 bases are a match to TRBD1. Germline V gene data show CDR1 as ENHRY and CDR2 as SYGVKD. CDR3 length: 14 amino acids. With 5 bases clipped from V and 7 bases from J, the junction kept 5 bases outside the gene matches. CDR3 DNA: TGTGCCATCAGTACAGGGGGCGCGGGTGAAAAACTGTTTTTT. Amino acids: CAISTGGAGEKLFF.

In its sample, this clonotype is medium-sized (0.01 to 0.1%). This chain joins TRBV5-4 and TRBJ2-5; 11 positions agree with TRBD2. V shed 0 bases, J shed 5 bases, and the junction held 6 bases outside the gene matches. Germline V gene sequence: CDR1 SGHNT, CDR2 YYREEE (reference sequence). CDR3 length equals 16 residues. In DNA, the CDR3 is TGTGCCAGCAGCTTGGAACCTAGCGGGGGGAGGGAGACCCAGTACTTC. Protein: CASSLEPSGGRETQYF.

The rearrangement uses TRBV12-5 and TRBJ2-1; possible D gene TRBD2, 6 bases. The CDR3 is made up of 13 amino acids. CDR1 LGHNT and CDR2 FRNRAP come from the germline V gene. The ends were cut back, 2 bases at V and 11 bases at J, with 13 bases in the middle. The CDR3 DNA reads TGTGCTAGTGGTTTGACATTCACTAGCAAGCAGTTCTTC. It is translated as CASGLTFTSKQFF.